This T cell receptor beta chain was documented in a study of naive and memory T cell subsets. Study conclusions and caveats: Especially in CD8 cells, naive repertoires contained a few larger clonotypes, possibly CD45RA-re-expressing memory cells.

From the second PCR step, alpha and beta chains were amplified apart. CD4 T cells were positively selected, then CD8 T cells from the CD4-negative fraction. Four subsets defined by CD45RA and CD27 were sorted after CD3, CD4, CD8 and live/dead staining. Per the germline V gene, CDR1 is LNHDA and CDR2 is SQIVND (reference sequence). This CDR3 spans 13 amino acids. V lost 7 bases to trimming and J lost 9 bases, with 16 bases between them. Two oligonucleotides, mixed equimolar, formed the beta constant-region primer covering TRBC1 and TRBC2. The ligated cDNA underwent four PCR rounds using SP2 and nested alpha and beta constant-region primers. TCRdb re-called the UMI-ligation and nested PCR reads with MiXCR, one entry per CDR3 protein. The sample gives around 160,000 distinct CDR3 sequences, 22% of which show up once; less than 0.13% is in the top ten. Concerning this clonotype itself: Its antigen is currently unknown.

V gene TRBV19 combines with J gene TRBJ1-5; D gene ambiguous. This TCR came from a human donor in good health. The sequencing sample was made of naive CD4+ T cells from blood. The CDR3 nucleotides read TGTGCCAGTACTGAGGACGGAGATAGGCCCCAGCATTTT. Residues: CASTEDGDRPQHF.